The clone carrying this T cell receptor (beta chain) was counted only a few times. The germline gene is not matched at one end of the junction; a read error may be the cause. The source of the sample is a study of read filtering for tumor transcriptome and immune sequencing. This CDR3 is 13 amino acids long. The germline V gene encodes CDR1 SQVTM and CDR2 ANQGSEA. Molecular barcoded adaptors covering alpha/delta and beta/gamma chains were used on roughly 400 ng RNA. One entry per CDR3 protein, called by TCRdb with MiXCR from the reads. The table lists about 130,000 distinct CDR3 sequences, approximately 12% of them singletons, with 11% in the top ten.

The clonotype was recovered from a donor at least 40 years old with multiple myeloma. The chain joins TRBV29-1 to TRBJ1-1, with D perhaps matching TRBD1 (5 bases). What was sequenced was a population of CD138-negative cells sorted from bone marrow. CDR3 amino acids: CSVESALGTEALF. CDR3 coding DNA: TGCAGCGTTGAATCAGCCCTAGGGACTGAAGCTCTCTTT.